These 29 T cell receptor beta chains came from one sample sequenced in a study of blood T cell repertoires in COVID-19. TCRdb's copy holds only in-frame clones and misses some; the assay was immunoSEQ multiplex PCR. The sample has about 160,000 clones, approximately 86% seen once; the top ten hold under 5%. The specimen sequenced was peripheral blood. Receptor source: a woman aged 60 to 75 who had recovered from COVID-19.

The chain recombines TRBV21-1 with TRBJ2-6; TRBD1, as called in the table, went unchecked against the DNA. TRBV21-1 is a recognized pseudogene. This CDR3 spans 16 amino acids. CDR3 nucleotides: TGTGCCAGCAGCAAGGAACAGGGGGCTGGGGCCAACGTCCTGACTTTC. This encodes CASSKEQGAGANVLTF.

The gene calls are TRBV27 and TRBJ2-1; 7 bases match TRBD1. V lost 9 bases and J lost 4; bases outside the gene matches: 9. The CDR3 is made up of 14 amino acids. The germline CDR1 and CDR2 sequences are MNHEY and SMNVEV (reference sequence). The CDR3 DNA follows: TGTGCCAGTTCCCCGGGACAGCCGTACAATGAGCAGTTCTTC. This gives the protein CASSPGQPYNEQFF.

The chain couples TRBV5-1 to TRBJ2-5; 8 nucleotides agree with TRBD1. Germline trimming cut 3 bases from V and 2 bases from J; bases unmatched to any gene: 15. This CDR3 comprises 18 residues. Germline-derived CDR1 and CDR2 are SGHRS and YFSETQ. The chain's CDR3 is CASSSSPEDRDVQETQYF. The CDR3 DNA reads as TGCGCCAGCAGCTCATCTCCGGAGGACAGGGATGTTCAAGAGACCCAGTACTTC.

The chain carries TRBV10-3 and TRBJ2-5; perhaps TRBD1 as D (6 bases). The CDR3 sequence is 13 residues long. The V gene's germline CDR1 is ENHRY and CDR2 SYGVKD. Trimming took off 6 bases at V and 4 bases at J, with 12 bases between the two ends. The chain's CDR3 is CAISRDTLETQYF. Written as DNA, the CDR3 is TGTGCCATCAGCCGGGACACCCTAGAGACCCAGTACTTC.

The chain recombines TRBV4-3 with TRBJ2-3; D might be TRBD1 (5 bases). Trimming shortened V by 5 bases and J by 2 bases, and 23 bases separated the two germline ends. The CDR3 covers 18 residues. Germline-derived CDR1 and CDR2 are LGHNA and YSLEER. The CDR3 sequence is CASSSYFFDSLFTDTQYF. CDR3 coding DNA: TGCGCCAGCAGCTCATATTTCTTTGACAGCCTCTTCACAGATACGCAGTATTTT.

This clone has a count of ten or more. The V gene is TRBV5-5, the J gene TRBJ1-1; 11 bases align to TRBD1. This CDR3 has 17 residues. V shed 6 bases, J shed 0 bases, and the junction held 10 bases outside the gene matches. Germline lookup yields CDR1 SGHKS and CDR2 YYEKEE (reference sequence). CDR3 sequence (DNA): TGTGCCAGCATCTGGAGGGGGACAGGGGGTCTGAACACTGAAGCTTTCTTT. Its translation is CASIWRGTGGLNTEAFF.

The CDR3 is CASSLGGRGGPISYEQYF. CDR3 DNA: TGTGCCAGCAGCTTGGGTGGTCGCGGGGGGCCCATCTCCTACGAGCAGTACTTC. The chain links TRBV5-4 to TRBJ2-7; 8 nucleotides agree with TRBD2. The germline CDR1 and CDR2 sequences are SGHNT and YYREEE (reference sequence). After removal of 0 bases from V and 0 bases from J, the junction contained 11 bases not matched to a gene. The CDR3 sequence is 18 residues long.

V is TRBV5-1 and J is TRBJ2-7; TRBD1 is a possible D gene (5 bases). The germline V gene encodes CDR1 SGHRS and CDR2 YFSETQ. CDR3 length equals 15 residues. V was pared by 0 bases and J by 5 bases, with 15 bases between. CDR3 loop: CASSLADAGRDEQYF. Here the CDR3 DNA reads TGCGCCAGCAGCTTGGCCGACGCAGGCAGGGACGAGCAGTACTTC.

The rearrangement joins TRBV7-9 to TRBJ1-1; D is unresolved. This CDR3 has 15 residues. The V end was cut by 2 bases, the J end by 1 base, with 11 bases between. Germline V gene lookup returns CDR1 SEHNR and CDR2 FQNEAQ (reference sequence). CDR3 in DNA: TGTGCCAGCAGCTTAAATGGGCAACCGAACACTGAAGCTTTCTTT. Its translation: CASSLNGQPNTEAFF.

The V and J genes are TRBV14 and TRBJ1-4; no reliable D call. The V end was cut by 3 bases, the J end by 8 bases, with 16 bases between. Looked up from germline, CDR1 is SGHDN and CDR2 is FVKESK. The CDR3 runs to 15 residues. Here the CDR3 reads CASSHQTLSGEKLFF. CDR3 in DNA: TGTGCCAGCAGCCACCAGACACTGTCTGGAGAAAAACTGTTTTTT.

This chain uses TRBV6-5 with TRBJ1-4, with a tentative D call TRBD1 (6 bases). The CDR3 totals 15 residues. Looked up from germline, CDR1 is MNHEY and CDR2 is SVGAGI. V lost 5 bases, J lost 1 base, and 11 bases lay in between. The CDR3 DNA follows: TGTGCCAGCAGTATCCACAGGGTAACTAATGAAAAACTGTTTTTT. Translating gives CASSIHRVTNEKLFF.

Remarks on this clone: Other DNA sequences in this specimen translate into the identical CDR3. The rearrangement joins TRBV23-1 to TRBJ1-2, with TRBD1 matching over 11 bases. TRBV23-1 is given ORF status, its function remaining uncertain. After removal of 8 bases from V and 1 base from J, the junction contained 15 bases not matched to a gene. This CDR3 has 18 amino acids. In nucleotides, the CDR3 is TGCGCCAGCTCACATAAGGGGAGGGACAGGGGGGGTAACTATGGCTACACCTTC. It is translated as CASSHKGRDRGGNYGYTF.

The rearrangement links TRBV28 to TRBJ2-1, with D possibly matching TRBD1 (6 bases). The ends were cut back, 0 bases at V and 9 bases at J, with 21 bases in the middle. CDR1 is MDHEN and CDR2 is SYDVKM in the germline V gene. The CDR3 consists of 17 residues. DNA of the CDR3: TGTGCCAGCAGTTTATGGTTTGAGGACTCCAGCAGGGGTGAGCAGTTCTTC. This gives the protein CASSLWFEDSSRGEQFF.

The chain combines TRBV5-5 with TRBJ1-1; 8 bases fit TRBD1. Trimming at V came to 0 bases and at J to 5 bases, leaving 9 bases not matched to a gene. This CDR3 is 16 amino acids long. From germline, CDR1 is SGHKS and CDR2 YYEKEE (reference sequence). The CDR3 nucleotides read TGTGCCAGCAGCTTGGGGCAGGGGGCGGCAATTACTGAAGCTTTCTTT. This sequence encodes CASSLGQGAAITEAFF. The whole variable domain, remainder taken from reference TRBV5-5 and TRBJ1-1, is DAGVTQSPTHLIKTRGQQVTLRCSPISGHKSVSWYQQVLGQGPQFIFQYYEKEERGRGNFPDRFSARQFPNYSSELNVNALLLGDSALYLCASSLGQGAAITEAFFGQGTRLTVV.

V gene TRBV5-4 combines with J gene TRBJ1-2, with 8 bases identical to TRBD1. The CDR3 has 17 amino acids. V shed 0 bases, J shed 1 base, and the junction held 8 bases outside the gene matches. The germline V gene encodes CDR1 SGHNT and CDR2 YYREEE (reference sequence). CDR3 sequence: CASSLVGGQGFNYGYTF. CDR3 sequence (DNA): TGTGCCAGCAGCTTGGTTGGTGGACAGGGATTTAACTATGGCTACACCTTC.

The rearrangement links TRBV7-3 to TRBJ2-3, with D perhaps TRBD2 (5 bases). The CDR3 covers 13 residues. Germline V CDR1 and CDR2: SGHTA, FQGTGA. V lost 5 bases and J 4 bases, leaving 10 bases between the germline ends. CDR3 nucleotides: TGTGCCAGCAGCCGAGGGTCTCCAGATACGCAGTATTTT. Translating it yields CASSRGSPDTQYF.

This chain uses TRBV7-9 with TRBJ1-4; TRBD1 matches at 7 bases. CDR1 and CDR2 (germline): SEHNR, FQNEAQ (reference sequence). J lost 7 bases, V lost 1 base, and 6 bases had no gene match. The CDR3 consists of 15 residues. The CDR3 DNA reads TGTGCCAGCAGCTTAGGACAGGGCGCTGGTGAAAAACTGTTTTTT. Translated, it gives CASSLGQGAGEKLFF. Full variable domain (outside the CDR3, taken from reference TRBV7-9 and TRBJ1-4): DTGVSQNPRHKITKRGQNVTFRCDPISEHNRLYWYRQTLGQGPEFLTYFQNEAQLEKSRLLSDRFSAERPKGSFSTLEIQRTEQGDSAMYLCASSLGQGAGEKLFFGSGTQLSVL.

The rearrangement links TRBV5-1 to TRBJ1-6; a possible D gene is TRBD1 (5 bases). Trimming removed 2 bases from V and 9 bases from J, with 15 bases in between. Germline V gene sequence: CDR1 SGHRS, CDR2 YFSETQ. CDR3 size: 15 residues. CDR3 coding DNA: TGCGCCAGCAGCTTCGGGACTCTCGGCGGTTCACCCCTCCACTTT. Translating gives CASSFGTLGGSPLHF. The full variable domain, rest sourced from reference TRBV5-1 and TRBJ1-6, is KAGVTQTPRYLIKTRGQQVTLSCSPISGHRSVSWYQQTPGQGLQFLFEYFSETQRNKGNFPGRFSGRQFSNSRSEMNVSTLELGDSALYLCASSFGTLGGSPLHFGNGTRLTVT.

This clone was found a few times. This chain connects TRBV6-5 to TRBJ1-2; D remains ambiguous. Trimming took off 6 bases at V and 7 bases at J, with 15 bases between the two ends. There are 13 residues in the CDR3. CDR1 is MNHEY and CDR2 is SVGAGI in the germline V gene. The CDR3 loop is CASRETTEGGYTF. The CDR3 coding sequence is TGTGCCAGCAGGGAGACCACGGAGGGTGGCTACACCTTC.

The CDR3 region is CASSYGPGLSTDTQYF. DNA for the CDR3: TGTGCCAGCAGTTACGGTCCAGGATTGAGCACAGATACGCAGTATTTT. The chain combines TRBV6-5 with TRBJ2-3, with unresolved D. The germline V gene encodes CDR1 MNHEY and CDR2 SVGAGI. V was clipped by 2 bases and J by 0 bases, with 12 bases between them. The CDR3 extends over 16 amino acids.

The chain couples TRBV6-5 to TRBJ1-2; D perhaps matches TRBD1 (6 bases). CDR3 length equals 14 residues. Germline lookup yields CDR1 MNHEY and CDR2 SVGAGI. Trimming shortened V by 5 bases and J by 2 bases, and 12 bases separated the two germline ends. This CDR3 reads CASSPLTGNYGYTF. DNA of the CDR3: TGTGCCAGCAGTCCGTTGACAGGAAACTATGGCTACACCTTC.

V is TRBV18 and J is TRBJ1-1; 8 bases map to TRBD1. CDR1 KGHSH and CDR2 LQKENI come from the germline V gene. CDR3 length: 17 amino acids. V dropped 5 bases and J dropped 0; count of bases not matched to a gene: 11. Here the CDR3 DNA reads TGTGCCAGCTCAACCTTTACAGGGGGTGTTATGAACACTGAAGCTTTCTTT. Its protein product is CASSTFTGGVMNTEAFF.

The V gene is TRBV5-1, the J gene TRBJ2-1, with 11 bases identical to TRBD1. CDR3 length: 16 amino acids. Germline trimming cut 4 bases from V and 7 bases from J; bases unmatched to any gene: 10. The germline V gene encodes CDR1 SGHRS and CDR2 YFSETQ. The CDR3 loop is CASSLSGQGVANEQFF. Written as DNA, the CDR3 is TGCGCCAGCAGCCTTTCGGGACAGGGGGTCGCGAATGAGCAGTTCTTC. The full variable domain, its missing parts supplied by reference TRBV5-1 and TRBJ2-1, is KAGVTQTPRYLIKTRGQQVTLSCSPISGHRSVSWYQQTPGQGLQFLFEYFSETQRNKGNFPGRFSGRQFSNSRSEMNVSTLELGDSALYLCASSLSGQGVANEQFFGPGTRLTVL.

The chain carries TRBV13 and TRBJ2-5; 10 bases map to TRBD1. With V trimmed by 5 bases and J by 5 bases, 5 bases remained unmatched. The germline gives CDR1 PRHDT, CDR2 FYEKMQ (reference sequence). The CDR3 length is 14 residues. As DNA, the CDR3 is TGTGCCAGCAGCCGGGGACAGGGGTTGGAGACCCAGTACTTC. Encoded protein: CASSRGQGLETQYF.

In its sample, this clone was seen once. The chain has TRBV14 and TRBJ1-1; D is undetermined. CDR1 is SGHDN, CDR2 FVKESK, per germline. V dropped 2 bases and J dropped 0 bases, with 4 bases sitting between them. This CDR3 has 13 amino acids. CDR3 sequence: CASSQSLNTEAFF. The CDR3, as DNA: TGTGCCAGCAGCCAAAGCCTGAACACTGAAGCTTTCTTT.

The chain joins TRBV19 to TRBJ1-2, with 8 bases aligning to TRBD1. Per germline, CDR1 LNHDA and CDR2 SQIVND (reference sequence). The CDR3 has 17 amino acids. The V and J ends lost 4 bases and 0 bases, in that order; junction bases with no gene match: 10. CDR3 amino acids: CASSNGNRGTTNYGYTF. The CDR3 nucleotides read TGTGCCAGTAGTAATGGGAACAGGGGGACGACTAACTATGGCTACACCTTC.

The chain has TRBV7-8 and TRBJ2-5; 10 nucleotides line up with TRBD1. This CDR3 comprises 15 residues. The V segment lost 4 bases and the J segment 5 bases; nucleotides outside the gene matches: 7. Germline values: CDR1 SGHVS, CDR2 FQNEAQ. DNA for the CDR3: TGTGCCAGCAGCTCCTGGACAGGGGGAGGGGAGACCCAGTACTTC. Protein product: CASSSWTGGGETQYF. The full variable domain, rest sourced from reference TRBV7-8 and TRBJ2-5, is GAGVSQSPRYKVAKRGQDVALRCDPISGHVSLFWYQQALGQGPEFLTYFQNEAQLDKSGLPSDRFFAERPEGSVSTLKIQRTQQEDSAVYLCASSSWTGGGETQYFGPGTRLLVL.

This clone was detected only a few times. This chain connects TRBV5-1 to TRBJ1-3; D remains ambiguous. The germline V and J ends were trimmed by 4 bases and 0 bases, with 11 bases remaining between them. CDR1 is SGHRS, CDR2 YFSETQ, per germline. The CDR3 consists of 15 residues. The CDR3 sequence: CASSPDILSGNTIYF. The CDR3 bases are TGCGCCAGCAGCCCAGACATACTCTCTGGAAACACCATATATTTT.

This CDR3 reads CASSLTPRTDNEQFF. DNA for the CDR3: TGTGCCAGCTCCCTTACCCCCAGGACAGACAATGAGCAGTTCTTC. The chain employs TRBV6-4 and TRBJ2-1; D possibly corresponds to TRBD1 (6 bases). Trimming removed 8 bases from V and 5 bases from J, with 19 bases in between. Germline loops: CDR1 MRHNA, CDR2 SNTAGT. The CDR3 sequence is 15 residues long.